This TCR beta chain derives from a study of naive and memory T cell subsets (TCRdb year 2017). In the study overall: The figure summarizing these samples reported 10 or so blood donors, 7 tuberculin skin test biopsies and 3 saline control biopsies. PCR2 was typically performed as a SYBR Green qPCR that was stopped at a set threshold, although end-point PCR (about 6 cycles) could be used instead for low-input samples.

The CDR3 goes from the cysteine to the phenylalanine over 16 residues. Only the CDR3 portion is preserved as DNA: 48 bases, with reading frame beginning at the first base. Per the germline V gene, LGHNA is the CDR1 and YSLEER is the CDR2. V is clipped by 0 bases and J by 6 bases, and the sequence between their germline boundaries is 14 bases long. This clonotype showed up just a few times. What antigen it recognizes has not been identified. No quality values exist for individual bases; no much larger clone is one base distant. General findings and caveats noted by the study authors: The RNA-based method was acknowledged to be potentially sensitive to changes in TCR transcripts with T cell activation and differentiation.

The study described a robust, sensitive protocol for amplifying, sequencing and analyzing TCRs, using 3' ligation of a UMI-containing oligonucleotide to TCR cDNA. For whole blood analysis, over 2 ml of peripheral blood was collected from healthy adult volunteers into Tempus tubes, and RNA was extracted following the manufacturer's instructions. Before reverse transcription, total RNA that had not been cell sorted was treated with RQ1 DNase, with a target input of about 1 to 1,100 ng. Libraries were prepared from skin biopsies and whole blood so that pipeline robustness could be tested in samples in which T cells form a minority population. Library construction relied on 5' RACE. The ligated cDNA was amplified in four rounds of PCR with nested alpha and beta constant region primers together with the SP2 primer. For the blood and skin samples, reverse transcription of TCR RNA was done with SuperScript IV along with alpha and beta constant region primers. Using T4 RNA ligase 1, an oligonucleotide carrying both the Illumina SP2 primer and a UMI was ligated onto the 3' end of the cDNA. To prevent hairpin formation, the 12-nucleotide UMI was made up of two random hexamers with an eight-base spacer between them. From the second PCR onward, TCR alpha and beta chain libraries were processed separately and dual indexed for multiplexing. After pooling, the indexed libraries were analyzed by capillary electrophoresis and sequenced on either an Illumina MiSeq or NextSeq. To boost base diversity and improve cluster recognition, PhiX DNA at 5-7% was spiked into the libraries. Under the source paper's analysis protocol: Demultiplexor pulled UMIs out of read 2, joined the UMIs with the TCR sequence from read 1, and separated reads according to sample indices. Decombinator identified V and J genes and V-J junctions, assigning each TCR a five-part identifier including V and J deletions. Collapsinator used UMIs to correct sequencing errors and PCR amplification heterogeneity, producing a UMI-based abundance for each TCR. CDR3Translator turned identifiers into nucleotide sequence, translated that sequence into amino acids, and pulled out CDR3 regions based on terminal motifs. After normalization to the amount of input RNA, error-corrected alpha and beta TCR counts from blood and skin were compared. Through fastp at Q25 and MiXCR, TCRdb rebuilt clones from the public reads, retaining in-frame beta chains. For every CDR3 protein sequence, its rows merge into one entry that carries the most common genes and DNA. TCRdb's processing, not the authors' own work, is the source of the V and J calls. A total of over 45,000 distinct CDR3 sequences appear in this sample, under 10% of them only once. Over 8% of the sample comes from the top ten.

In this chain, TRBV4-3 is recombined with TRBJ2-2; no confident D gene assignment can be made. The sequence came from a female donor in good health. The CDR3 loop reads CASSQEPVPSSGELFF. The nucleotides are TGCGCCAGCAGCCAAGAACCCGTGCCCTCCTCCGGGGAGCTGTTTTTT.